One and the same sample provided the 19 T cell receptor beta chains below, sequenced in a study of cytomegalovirus exposure and HLA in healthy donors. The PCR ran on 60 Vbeta and 13 Jbeta primers. Profiled with immunoSEQ multiplex PCR; TCRdb holds only in-frame clones, not every one. The data show more than 95,000 clones, 69% seen once. The specimen sequenced was PBMCs. The receptors here all came from a man aged 30-40 years in good health and CMV-seronegative.

The chain links TRBV27 to TRBJ2-7, with 9 positions matching TRBD2. CDR3 length: 17 amino acids. CDR1 is MNHEY, CDR2 SMNVEV, per germline (reference sequence). Unmatched junction bases numbered 13, after V lost 7 bases and J lost 0 bases. The CDR3 sequence: CASKPGLASPSSYEQYF. The CDR3 bases are TGTGCCAGCAAACCGGGACTAGCTTCCCCGAGCTCCTACGAGCAGTACTTC.

The table lists this clone with a count of one. Compared with germline, one end of the junction differs, possibly owing to a read error. This chain connects TRBV13 to TRBJ2-4, with 8 bases fitting TRBD2. This CDR3 spans 13 amino acids. Germline V CDR1 and CDR2: PRHDT, FYEKMQ (reference sequence). As DNA, the CDR3 is TGTGCCAGCAGCTCGGGAGGGGGGGGACGGGTGCTCTTC. Translating gives CASSSGGGGRVLF.

This chain links TRBV6-5 with TRBJ2-7; 8 bases fit TRBD2. CDR1 MNHEY and CDR2 SVGAGI come from the germline V gene. The CDR3 consists of 15 residues. V was clipped by 5 bases and J by 2 bases; unmatched bases: 8. The CDR3 loop is CASSQRGGRTYEQYF. The CDR3 DNA follows: TGTGCCAGCAGTCAACGCGGGGGGCGCACCTACGAGCAGTACTTC.

This chain links TRBV19 with TRBJ2-5; 12 bases agree with TRBD1. Germline-derived CDR1 and CDR2 are LNHDA and SQIVND (reference sequence). The V segment lost 5 bases and the J segment 1 base; nucleotides outside the gene matches: 2. This CDR3 is 15 amino acids long. In DNA, the CDR3 is TGTGCCAGTAGTGGGACAGGGGGCTCCCAAGAGACCCAGTACTTC. Protein: CASSGTGGSQETQYF.

The chain is built from TRBV9 and TRBJ2-7; D is possibly TRBD1 (5 bases). Per the germline V gene, CDR1 is SGDLS and CDR2 is YYNGEE. The germline V and J ends were trimmed by 0 bases and 3 bases, with 16 bases remaining between them. The CDR3 sequence is 16 residues long. CDR3 amino acids: CASSVVGDHAFYEQYF. The CDR3 DNA reads TGTGCCAGCAGCGTAGTAGGGGATCATGCCTTCTACGAGCAGTACTTC. Full variable domain (missing parts from reference TRBV9 and TRBJ2-7): DSGVTQTPKHLITATGQRVTLRCSPRSGDLSVYWYQQSLDQGLQFLIQYYNGEERAKGNILERFSAQQFPDLHSELNLSSLELGDSALYFCASSVVGDHAFYEQYFGPGTRLTVT.

This chain uses TRBV6-4 with TRBJ1-1; possible D gene TRBD1, 5 bases. Trimming removed 4 bases from V and 5 bases from J, with 11 bases in between. Germline V gene sequence: CDR1 MRHNA, CDR2 SNTAGT. The CDR3 sequence is 13 residues long. CDR3 in amino acids: CASSGQLGTEAFF. CDR3 DNA sequence: TGTGCCAGCAGTGGACAGCTGGGGACTGAAGCTTTCTTT.

Concerning this clone itself: One end of the junction is discordant with germline, which a read error may explain. Other nucleotide sequences from this sample produce the same CDR3. As DNA, the CDR3 is TGTGCCACCAGCAGTCTCACCGGGACTAGCGGCTACGAGCAATACTTC. It translates to CATSSLTGTSGYEQYF. The V call is TRBV15, the J call TRBJ2-7; 11 nucleotides align to TRBD2. Germline CDR1 is LNHNV and CDR2 is YYDKDF (reference sequence). This CDR3 has 16 amino acids. Together with reference TRBV15 and TRBJ2-7, the CDR3 gives the full variable domain: DAMVIQNPRYQVTQFGKPVTLSCSQTLNHNVMYWYQQKSSQAPKLLFHYYDKDFNNEADTPDNFQSRRPNTSFCFLDIRSPGLGDTAMYLCATSSLTGTSGYEQYFGPGTRLTVT.

V gene TRBV6-1 combines with J gene TRBJ1-2; possible D gene TRBD1, 5 bases. V was trimmed by 4 bases and J by 5 bases, leaving 14 bases between them. The CDR3 spans 14 residues. Germline CDR1 MNHNS, CDR2 SASEGT. This CDR3 is CASSVQSGDYGYTF. The CDR3 nucleotides read TGTGCCAGCAGTGTGCAGTCGGGGGATTATGGCTACACCTTC.

This clone was seen a handful of times. V usage is TRBV28 and J usage is TRBJ1-5, with D uncertain. Germline CDR1 and CDR2: MDHEN and SYDVKM. The V and J ends lost 4 bases and 2 bases respectively, with 18 bases between them. The CDR3 has 17 residues. The CDR3 sequence: CASSSPGKVGGNQPQHF. CDR3 bases: TGTGCCAGCAGTTCTCCCGGGAAAGTGGGAGGCAATCAGCCCCAGCATTTT.

Only a few counts were recorded for this clone. The V call is TRBV7-2, the J call TRBJ1-1, with a tentative D call TRBD1 (6 bases). Deletions cut 4 bases from V and 7 bases from J, with 16 bases between. From germline, CDR1 is SGHTA and CDR2 FQGNSA. The CDR3 length is 14 residues. In DNA form, the CDR3 reads TGTGCCAGCAGCTCGACAGGAGGACGTTTTGAAGCTTTCTTT. Its protein product is CASSSTGGRFEAFF. Looking up the rest from reference TRBV7-2 and TRBJ1-1 gives the full variable domain: GAGVSQSPSNKVTEKGKDVELRCDPISGHTALYWYRQSLGQGLEFLIYFQGNSAPDKSGLPSDRFSAERTGGSVSTLTIQRTQQEDSAVYLCASSSTGGRFEAFFGQGTRLTVV.

Only one count was recorded for this clone. The genes are TRBV10-3 and TRBJ2-1, with 9 bases aligning to TRBD2. Looked up from germline, CDR1 is ENHRY and CDR2 is SYGVKD. This CDR3 region has 16 residues. The junction had 8 bases not matched to a gene; V was cut back by 6 bases and J by 2 bases. The CDR3 DNA is TGTGCCATCAGATCATCAGCGGGAGGCCCCTACAATGAGCAGTTCTTC. This encodes CAIRSSAGGPYNEQFF.

The chain recombines TRBV7-3 with TRBJ1-1; TRBD1 aligns across 8 bases. The germline CDR1 and CDR2 sequences are SGHTA and FQGTGA. The J segment lost 5 bases and the V segment lost 5 bases, leaving 7 bases of the junction unmatched. The length of the CDR3 is 14 residues. CDR3: CASSRQGAGTEAFF. CDR3 bases: TGTGCCAGCAGCCGTCAGGGGGCTGGGACTGAAGCTTTCTTT.

The chain has TRBV7-2 and TRBJ2-5; a possible D gene is TRBD1 (6 bases). V was cut by 2 bases and J by 5 bases, with 6 bases left in between. Germline lookup yields CDR1 SGHTA and CDR2 FQGNSA. The CDR3 has 12 amino acids. The CDR3 reads CASSLRGETQYF. CDR3 sequence (DNA): TGTGCCAGCAGCTTAAGGGGGGAGACCCAGTACTTC.

This clone was counted only a few times. V usage is TRBV30 and J usage is TRBJ2-7; 8 positions agree with TRBD1. This CDR3 comprises 11 residues. Germline loops: CDR1 GTSNPN, CDR2 SVGIG (reference sequence). The junction had 0 bases not matched to a gene; V was cut back by 5 bases and J by 3 bases. The CDR3 sequence: CAWGQGYEQYF. The DNA of the CDR3 is TGTGCCTGGGGACAGGGCTACGAGCAGTACTTC.

The chain recombines TRBV11-2 with TRBJ1-2, with no clear D. This CDR3 spans 17 amino acids. Germline V gives CDR1 SGHAT, CDR2 FQNNGV. The V end was cut by 2 bases, the J end by 5 bases, with 21 bases between. The CDR3 protein is CASSLNTGSVVGYGYTF. The CDR3 coding sequence is TGTGCCAGCAGCTTAAATACGGGGTCGGTCGTTGGTTATGGCTACACCTTC. Full variable domain (rest looked up from reference TRBV11-2 and TRBJ1-2): EAGVAQSPRYKIIEKRQSVAFWCNPISGHATLYWYQQILGQGPKLLIQFQNNGVVDDSQLPKDRFSAERLKGVDSTLKIQPAKLEDSAVYLCASSLNTGSVVGYGYTFGSGTRLTVV.

The CDR3 sequence: CASRLAGGPGNEQFF. The CDR3 DNA sequence: TGTGCCAGCAGACTAGCGGGAGGGCCGGGAAATGAGCAGTTCTTC. The chain is built from TRBV6-5 and TRBJ2-1; 13 bases map to TRBD2. Germline loops: CDR1 MNHEY, CDR2 SVGAGI. CDR3 length equals 15 residues. V lost 6 bases to trimming and J lost 7 bases; unmatched junction nucleotides: 6.

In this sample, this clone turned up once. The genes are TRBV5-1 and TRBJ1-1, with D possibly TRBD1 on 6 matching bases. The CDR3 runs to 15 residues. Germline V CDR1 and CDR2: SGHRS, YFSETQ. V lost 4 bases to trimming and J lost 5 bases, with 18 bases between them. The CDR3 bases are TGCGCCAGCAGCCCCATGGACAGTCTAAGTACTGAAGCTTTCTTT. Translation gives CASSPMDSLSTEAFF.

V and J are TRBV29-1 and TRBJ2-2; tentatively, D is TRBD1 (6 bases). Trimming took off 7 bases at V and 4 bases at J, with 13 bases between the two ends. The CDR3 length is 13 residues. CDR1 and CDR2 (germline): SQVTM, ANQGSEA. The DNA for the CDR3 is TGCAGCGGCACAGGGTTCATCACCGGGGAGCTGTTTTTT. Translation: CSGTGFITGELFF.

This clone was seen only a few times. This chain's CDR3 is CASSPRTDTEAFF. For the CDR3, the DNA is TGTGCCAGCTCACCCCGGACAGACACTGAAGCTTTCTTT. The V and J genes are TRBV18 and TRBJ1-1, with D tentatively TRBD1 (6 bases). The CDR3 loop spans 13 amino acids. Germline V gives CDR1 KGHSH, CDR2 LQKENI. V lost 3 bases and J lost 3, with 8 bases in between.